The 31 T cell receptor beta chains given below trace back to one sample, sequenced in a study of T cell responses to AZD1222 COVID-19 vaccine. The repertoire was sequenced with immunoSEQ multiplex PCR; TCRdb's copy has only in-frame clones and lacks some. The sample has around 90,000 clones, about 88% seen once; the top ten hold 10% to 15%. The sequenced sample was peripheral blood, obtained on day 0 of AZD1222 vaccination. Every receptor here comes from an adult in good health.

In this sample, this clone is medium-sized. The CDR3 region is CASSKWTGGDKQYF. The CDR3, as DNA: TGTGCCAGCAGTAAGTGGACAGGGGGAGACAAGCAGTACTTC. V and J are TRBV25-1 and TRBJ2-7; 10 bases align to TRBD1. Looked up from germline, CDR1 is MGHDK and CDR2 is SYGVNS. With 5 bases clipped from V and 8 bases from J, the junction kept 9 bases outside the gene matches. This CDR3 region has 14 residues.

The V gene is TRBV9, the J gene TRBJ2-5; 14 positions agree with TRBD2. The CDR3 runs to 16 residues. The germline CDR1 and CDR2 sequences are SGDLS and YYNGEE. J lost 5 bases, V lost 3 bases, and 6 bases had no gene match. In nucleotides, the CDR3 is TGTGCCAGCAGCGCGAGGGGACTAGCGGGGGCGGAGACCCAGTACTTC. Translated, it gives CASSARGLAGAETQYF.

The J gene is TRBJ1-1, the V gene TRBV4-3; possibly TRBD1 for D (5 bases). CDR3 size: 13 residues. V was trimmed by 4 bases and J by 5 bases, leaving 11 bases between them. Germline CDR1 LGHNA, CDR2 YSLEER. In DNA form, the CDR3 reads TGCGCCAGCAGCCTGAGACAGCGAACTGAAGCTTTCTTT. Amino acids: CASSLRQRTEAFF.

This chain connects TRBV7-2 to TRBJ2-2; D not resolved. Germline CDR1 is SGHTA and CDR2 is FQGNSA. This CDR3 comprises 13 residues. The V and J ends lost 2 bases and 0 bases respectively, with 1 base between them. The CDR3 region has the DNA TGTGCCAGCAGCTTAACGAACACCGGGGAGCTGTTTTTT. Protein: CASSLTNTGELFF.

The genes are TRBV2 and TRBJ2-1, with TRBD2 identical over 9 bases. The V gene's germline CDR1 is SNHLY and CDR2 FYNNEI. The junction had 1 base not matched to a gene; V was cut back by 7 bases and J by 0 bases. The CDR3 is 14 amino acids. The CDR3 DNA follows: TGTGCCAGCATGCGGGGGGGCTCCTACAATGAGCAGTTCTTC. It codes for CASMRGGSYNEQFF.

V gene TRBV5-1 combines with J gene TRBJ2-1, with D possibly TRBD1 on 7 matching bases. This CDR3 has 15 amino acids. Trimming stripped 4 bases from V and 3 bases from J, with 14 bases between. Germline loops: CDR1 SGHRS, CDR2 YFSETQ. The CDR3 sequence: CASSPLQGGYNEQFF. Written as DNA, the CDR3 is TGCGCCAGCAGCCCTCTTCAGGGGGGCTACAATGAGCAGTTCTTC.

The chain employs TRBV2 and TRBJ1-1; the D is unclear. The V end was cut by 8 bases, the J end by 7 bases, with 14 bases between. Per germline, CDR1 SNHLY and CDR2 FYNNEI. The CDR3 sequence is 12 residues long. In DNA form, the CDR3 reads TGTGCCAGCCTGGATAGAGTGAATGAAGCTTTCTTT. Protein sequence: CASLDRVNEAFF.

The V and J genes are TRBV18 and TRBJ1-2, with 7 nucleotides matching TRBD1. With V trimmed by 6 bases and J by 2 bases, 3 bases remained unmatched. The CDR3 is 13 amino acids. Germline CDR1 reads KGHSH; CDR2 reads LQKENI. The CDR3 spells CASSDRENYGYTF. The CDR3 DNA reads TGTGCCAGCTCCGACAGGGAAAACTATGGCTACACCTTC.

CDR3 region: CASIGDLNTEAFF. CDR3 in DNA: TGTGCCAGCATAGGGGATTTGAACACTGAAGCTTTCTTT. The V call is TRBV5-5, the J call TRBJ1-1, with D tentatively TRBD1 (5 bases). There are 13 residues in the CDR3. The germline V gene has CDR1 SGHKS and CDR2 YYEKEE (reference sequence). V was pared by 6 bases and J by 0 bases, with 9 bases between.

The chain employs TRBV5-1 and TRBJ2-3; TRBD1 agrees at 7 bases. Germline CDR1 is SGHRS and CDR2 is YFSETQ. With 0 bases clipped from V and 6 bases from J, the junction kept 4 bases outside the gene matches. This CDR3 has 14 residues. The CDR3 DNA reads as TGCGCCAGCAGCTTGGCCACAGGGGAGGATACGCAGTATTTT. This translates into CASSLATGEDTQYF.

V gene TRBV29-1 combines with J gene TRBJ2-7, with D tentatively TRBD1 (6 bases). The germline V gene has CDR1 SQVTM and CDR2 ANQGSEA. This CDR3 is built from 13 residues. Trimming stripped 5 bases from V and 3 bases from J, with 14 bases between. The CDR3 region is CSVQRTADYEQYF. The CDR3 coding sequence is TGCAGCGTTCAACGGACAGCAGACTACGAGCAGTACTTC.

The chain combines TRBV7-9 with TRBJ2-5; 7 bases align to TRBD1. Unmatched junction bases numbered 4, after V lost 5 bases and J lost 4 bases. Germline loops: CDR1 SEHNR, CDR2 FQNEAQ (reference sequence). The CDR3 spans 13 residues. The CDR3 DNA is TGTGCCAGCAGCCCGGGACAGTTAGAGACCCAGTACTTC. It specifies CASSPGQLETQYF. Together with reference TRBV7-9 and TRBJ2-5, the CDR3 gives the full variable domain: DTGVSQNPRHKITKRGQNVTFRCDPISEHNRLYWYRQTLGQGPEFLTYFQNEAQLEKSRLLSDRFSAERPKGSFSTLEIQRTEQGDSAMYLCASSPGQLETQYFGPGTRLLVL.

V is TRBV19 and J is TRBJ1-4, with 8 bases aligning to TRBD1. V shed 7 bases, J shed 8 bases, and the junction held 9 bases outside the gene matches. The CDR3 extends over 14 amino acids. Per the germline V gene, CDR1 is LNHDA and CDR2 is SQIVND (reference sequence). The CDR3 bases are TGTGCCAGTACTAAGACAGGGGCGGGAGAAAAACTGTTTTTT. Its translation is CASTKTGAGEKLFF. Based on the CDR3 plus reference TRBV19 and TRBJ1-4, the full variable domain is DGGITQSPKYLFRKEGQNVTLSCEQNLNHDAMYWYRQDPGQGLRLIYYSQIVNDFQKGDIAEGYSVSREKKESFPLTVTSAQKNPTAFYLCASTKTGAGEKLFFGSGTQLSVL.

J is TRBJ1-2 and V is TRBV11-2, with D possibly being TRBD1 (6 bases). Germline CDR1 SGHAT, CDR2 FQNNGV. The V end was cut by 6 bases, the J end by 4 bases, with 15 bases between. The CDR3 extends over 14 amino acids. CDR3 residues: CASSLLRDIYGYTF. In DNA, the CDR3 is TGTGCCAGCAGTCTTCTCCGGGACATCTATGGCTACACCTTC. The entire variable domain, with the rest obtained from reference TRBV11-2 and TRBJ1-2, is as follows: EAGVAQSPRYKIIEKRQSVAFWCNPISGHATLYWYQQILGQGPKLLIQFQNNGVVDDSQLPKDRFSAERLKGVDSTLKIQPAKLEDSAVYLCASSLLRDIYGYTFGSGTRLTVV.

Comment on this clone: Other DNA sequences in the same sample also yield this CDR3. This chain links TRBV19 with TRBJ2-1; D not certain. The germline gives CDR1 LNHDA, CDR2 SQIVND (reference sequence). V gave up 2 bases and J gave up 4 bases, with 0 bases separating them. This CDR3 region has 11 residues. CDR3 bases: TGTGCCAGTAGTATATACAATGAGCAGTTCTTC. Translating it yields CASSIYNEQFF.

The rearrangement joins TRBV19 to TRBJ2-5; tentatively, D is TRBD1 (6 bases). Germline assignment: CDR1 LNHDA and CDR2 SQIVND (reference sequence). Trimming took 4 bases from V and 4 from J, leaving 13 bases between them. CDR3 length: 14 amino acids. The CDR3 loop is CASSRARGIETQYF. In DNA, the CDR3 is TGTGCCAGTAGTAGGGCCAGGGGAATAGAGACCCAGTACTTC. Combining the CDR3 with reference TRBV19 and TRBJ2-5 gives the whole variable domain DGGITQSPKYLFRKEGQNVTLSCEQNLNHDAMYWYRQDPGQGLRLIYYSQIVNDFQKGDIAEGYSVSREKKESFPLTVTSAQKNPTAFYLCASSRARGIETQYFGPGTRLLVL.

This sequence joins TRBV18 and TRBJ2-5, with 9 bases aligning to TRBD1. Germline V gene sequence: CDR1 KGHSH, CDR2 LQKENI. V gave up 6 bases and J gave up 5 bases; unmatched junction bases: 10. The CDR3 is made up of 15 amino acids. CDR3 in amino acids: CASSETTGGIETQYF. DNA of the CDR3: TGTGCCAGCTCCGAGACGACAGGGGGGATTGAGACCCAGTACTTC.

The chain has TRBV3-1 (or the pseudogene TRBV3-2) and TRBJ2-5, with 12 nucleotides matching TRBD2. There are 16 residues in the CDR3. CDR1 is LGHDT, CDR2 YNNKEL, per germline (reference sequence). V lost 4 bases, J lost 4 bases, and 7 bases stayed unmatched. In DNA, the CDR3 is TGTGCCAGCAGCCTCGGGGCTAGCGGGGGGGGAGAGACCCAGTACTTC. It specifies CASSLGASGGGETQYF.

The count of this clone is one. The chain employs TRBV15 and TRBJ1-4; weak D call: TRBD1 (5 bases). The CDR3 is 15 amino acids. V shed 0 bases and J shed 7 bases, with 12 bases lying between them. Germline lookup yields CDR1 LNHNV and CDR2 YYDKDF (reference sequence). CDR3 in amino acids: CATSRERGVSEKLFF. The CDR3, as DNA: TGTGCCACCAGCAGAGAGCGGGGGGTCAGTGAAAAACTGTTTTTT.

This rearrangement joins TRBV3-1 (or the pseudogene TRBV3-2) to TRBJ1-2; D remains ambiguous. The CDR3 extends over 14 amino acids. CDR1 is LGHDT, CDR2 YNNKEL, per germline (reference sequence). With 1 base removed from V and 5 bases from J, the gap between germline ends came to 11 bases. CDR3 loop: CASSQGSPAYGYTF. The CDR3 bases are TGTGCCAGCAGCCAAGGGTCCCCAGCTTATGGCTACACCTTC.

The chain links TRBV5-1 to TRBJ2-2; 9 bases align to TRBD2. V was clipped by 4 bases and J by 1 base; unmatched bases: 8. This CDR3 is 17 amino acids long. CDR1 and CDR2 (germline): SGHRS, YFSETQ. The CDR3 region has the DNA TGCGCCAGCAGCCAAGGAACTAGCGGGTGGAACACCGGGGAGCTGTTTTTT. Its translation is CASSQGTSGWNTGELFF.

The chain employs TRBV7-8 and TRBJ2-7; TRBD1 might be the D (5 bases). The V end lost 8 bases, the J end lost 1 base, and 15 bases lay between the germline ends. The CDR3 consists of 14 residues. The germline V gene has CDR1 SGHVS and CDR2 FQNEAQ. The CDR3, as DNA: TGTGCCAGCGTCCCAGGGTACTCATCCTACGAGCAGTACTTC. Translating it yields CASVPGYSSYEQYF.

The CDR3 protein is CASSQGDEAFF. Here the CDR3 DNA reads TGTGCCAGCAGCCAAGGGGATGAAGCTTTCTTT. This chain links TRBV4-2 with TRBJ1-1; D call uncertain. The V end was cut by 1 base, the J end by 7 bases, with 4 bases between. CDR3 length equals 11 residues. The germline V gene encodes CDR1 LGHNA and CDR2 YNFKEQ.

The CDR3 nucleotides read TGTGCCAGCAGCTTTACAGGTCGAAACTATGGCTACACCTTC. This sequence encodes CASSFTGRNYGYTF. This chain joins TRBV5-6 and TRBJ1-2; D is possibly TRBD1 (5 bases). The CDR3 length is 14 residues. Germline V gives CDR1 SGHDT, CDR2 YYEEEE. Between the trimmed V and J ends, which lost 2 bases and 2 bases, there was a span of 10 bases.

This clone has more than one count but fewer than ten. The CDR3 DNA reads as TGTGCCAGCAGCTCCGCCCCAGGCCCTGGAAACACCATATATTTT. Its translation is CASSSAPGPGNTIYF. The V and J genes are TRBV7-2 and TRBJ1-3; D call uncertain. V was pared by 4 bases and J by 2 bases, with 12 bases between. CDR3 length equals 15 residues. Germline values: CDR1 SGHTA, CDR2 FQGNSA.

This clone showed up just a few times. The chain recombines TRBV6-5 with TRBJ2-7; D possibly corresponds to TRBD1 (6 bases). Germline V gene sequence: CDR1 MNHEY, CDR2 SVGAGI. Trimming cost V 2 bases and J 0 bases, with 11 bases left between them. CDR3 length: 15 amino acids. CDR3 nucleotide sequence: TGTGCCAGCAGTTACGGTAGGGGGAGCTCCTACGAGCAGTACTTC. Translation: CASSYGRGSSYEQYF.

The chain combines TRBV15 with TRBJ1-2, with D possibly matching TRBD1 (6 bases). V was shortened by 5 bases and J by 6 bases, with 10 bases between the two germline ends. CDR3 length: 12 amino acids. Per the germline V gene, CDR1 is LNHNV and CDR2 is YYDKDF (reference sequence). The CDR3 bases are TGTGCCACCAGCGAACAGGGCCATGGCTACACCTTC. It specifies CATSEQGHGYTF.

The chain joins TRBV2 to TRBJ1-1; tentative D call: TRBD1 (6 bases). Germline assignment: CDR1 SNHLY and CDR2 FYNNEI. The CDR3 extends over 13 amino acids. The V end was cut by 6 bases, the J end by 6 bases, with 14 bases between. DNA of the CDR3: TGTGCCAGCAGGGACGCAGGGGCTCCTGAAGCTTTCTTT. This codes for CASRDAGAPEAFF.

This chain links TRBV2 with TRBJ2-2; tentative D call: TRBD1 (6 bases). Germline CDR1 and CDR2: SNHLY and FYNNEI. Trimming left V 2 bases short and J 5 bases short, with 15 bases between. This CDR3 contains 16 residues. For the CDR3, the DNA is TGTGCCAGCAGTGAAAGGGCCAGGGGTTGGACCGGGGAGCTGTTTTTT. It specifies CASSERARGWTGELFF.

This chain links TRBV14 with TRBJ1-2; D is perhaps TRBD1 (5 bases). Looked up from germline, CDR1 is SGHDN and CDR2 is FVKESK. The CDR3 spans 14 residues. V dropped 0 bases and J dropped 4 bases, with 9 bases sitting between them. The CDR3 region is CASSQEARAYGYTF. As DNA, the CDR3 is TGTGCCAGCAGCCAAGAAGCCAGGGCCTATGGCTACACCTTC.

The V call is TRBV7-9, the J call TRBJ2-1; no definite D call. Deletions cut 3 bases from V and 1 base from J, with 4 bases between. Germline-derived CDR1 and CDR2 are SEHNR and FQNEAQ (reference sequence). This CDR3 has 13 residues. The CDR3 is CASSLGSYNEQFF. The CDR3 region has the DNA TGTGCCAGCAGCTTGGGTTCCTACAATGAGCAGTTCTTC. The full variable domain, completed using reference TRBV7-9 and TRBJ2-1, is DTGVSQNPRHKITKRGQNVTFRCDPISEHNRLYWYRQTLGQGPEFLTYFQNEAQLEKSRLLSDRFSAERPKGSFSTLEIQRTEQGDSAMYLCASSLGSYNEQFFGPGTRLTVL.